This T cell receptor beta chain appears in the sequencing data of a study of shared clonotypes between healthy human individuals (dated by TCRdb to the early 2020s). The study in broad terms: A couple of women and three men aged 18 to 49 years were included in the cohort. For each donor, CD4 naive and CD4 memory were each given three plates, CD8 naive was given two plates, and CD8 memory was given one plate. Blood TCR repertoires of four to six healthy adults were deeply sequenced to estimate repertoire size and the extent of clonotype sharing between individuals. Different laboratories and diverse techniques were used to prepare libraries and sequence TCR repertoires, to increase sequencing depth and limit assay-specific biases. Between about 0.94 and 10 billion PBMCs per donor were obtained by leukapheresis. Findings and caveats that apply to the study as a whole: Sampling was restricted to blood, and TCR repertoires in tissue are likely to differ from TCR repertoires in blood. Based on pairwise subsampling, the degree of clonotype sharing among donors was expected to be affected by sequencing depth. Compared with non-shared clonotypes, the clonotypes found in all four sorted-subset donors had higher generation probabilities. Because the study included a small number of donors, the genetic and exposure-history diversity represented was limited. Even with the large sequencing depth, rarefaction of the sorted-subset datasets indicated that sequencing was incomplete. When several donors were compared, the shared fraction of clonotypes was about 5% for naive CD4, over 3% for naive CD8, 2% to 2.5% for memory CD4, and approximately 0.4% for memory CD8. Estimated clonotype richness was generally larger for naive than for memory subsets.

TCR CDR3 regions were amplified from genomic DNA by multiplex PCR using the deep immunoSEQ assay. For each cell subset, the extracted genomic DNA was distributed evenly across all wells of several immunoSEQ 96-well plates, and each plate served as one replicate. For sorted subsets, approximately 190 ng of genomic DNA, equivalent to some 30,000 T cell genomes, went into each replicate PCR. The purified libraries were quantified using a Qubit 3.0 fluorometer, sized with a Bioanalyzer 2100, and then quantified again using the KAPA Library Quantification kit. Every immunoSEQ 96-well plate was sequenced on a dedicated single-read 150-cycle Illumina NextSeq 550 flow cell. Per the authors' processing: The immunoSEQ output contained only junctional sequences without quality scores, so filtering could not match that applied to full-length reads. To assign V/J genes and CDR3, sequences were annotated using PyIR, a Python wrapper for IgBLAST v1.9, with IMGT germline references. Reads were removed for weak V/J assignments (E-value above 1e-6), missing CDR3, stop codons, out-of-frame junctions, or ambiguous translated residues. V3J clonotypes were defined as sequences sharing an identical inferred V gene, J gene, and CDR3 amino acid sequence. To compute the percentage overlap between repertoires, the number of shared unique clonotypes was divided by the size of the smaller repertoire. Richness of each repertoire was evaluated using RTK rarefaction, the Chao1 estimator, and Recon v2.1 estimates of unobserved clonotypes. Generation probabilities for all TCRbeta clonotypes obtained by the gDNA method from a handful of donors were computed using OLGA. In TCRdb, the immuneACCESS table is reduced to in-frame sequences with V and J assigned. These tables do not hold every clone; where another copy was compared, an unresolved V gene accounts for under half, and the others remain unexplained. Clonal size and the V and J genes are those of that table, whereas D and trimming came from the DNA. For this sample the table gives about 2.3 million clones, of which around 93% were detected only once. The top ten constitute around 0.35% of the sample.

Details on this clone: Its antigen is currently not known. No base quality values were provided; no much bigger clone lies one nucleotide off.

Here V drops 4 bases and J drops 5 bases, and the junction holds 8 bases not matched to any gene. Spanning cysteine to phenylalanine, the CDR3 consists of 16 amino acids. Only the CDR3 DNA stays, 48 bases, in frame from base 1. From the germline V gene, CDR1 is LGHNA and CDR2 is YSLEER. Donors were healthy HIV-negative adults with no recently reported acute infections or vaccinations. Every donor was a Caucasian adult residing in Nashville, Tennessee, USA. CD4+ T cells were enriched by magnetic negative selection; naive cells were then positively selected on CD45RA, and the negative fraction formed the memory subset. Blood was obtained by leukapheresis, after which PBMCs were separated by Ficoll-Histopaque density gradient centrifugation and cryopreserved in liquid nitrogen vapor phase. Analytical flow cytometry was used to check the purity and quantity of each magnetically sorted T cell population. Genomic DNA was isolated from every sorted fraction and measured by UV absorbance on a Nanodrop 2000c.

The sequence joins TRBV4-3 to TRBJ2-7; 13 nucleotides in the junction match TRBD2. Source material: naive CD4+ T cells from PBMCs. The cell subset or site label here, explained by the study, means: CD45RA+ positively selected. The TCR originated in a man aged 18 to 30 in good health. Some clones in this sample may be carry-over from other donors' samples. The DNA reads TGCGCCAGCAGCCGCGCTGGGACTAGCGGGATTAACGAGCAGTACTTC. Its protein reads: CASSRAGTSGINEQYF.